The rows below give T cell receptor beta chains drawn from one sample of a study of control samples from healthy donors and cancer patients. Using immunoSEQ multiplex PCR, the repertoire was profiled, and TCRdb retains in-frame clones only, with some absent. The sample comprises about 130,000 clones, about 88% of which are singletons, and more than 2.5% rests with the top ten. Source material: blood. Receptor source: a man in his fifties or sixties in good health. Each CDR3 is given with its conserved first and last residue. Fields, in order: V gene, J gene, D gene, clone size, CDR3 DNA, CDR3 protein. A D gene is named only where the DNA matches it firmly. Clone size is stated in some rows and not others, as once, few, many or a class when expanded.

TRBV10-1	TRBJ1-1	NA	NA	TGCGCCACCACGGCCAGGCCCTCCGCCGGGTTGGGGAGAGGGATGAACACTGAAGCTTTCTTT	CATTARPSAGLGRGMNTEAFF
TRBV29-1	TRBJ2-3	NA	NA	TGCAGCGTTGAAAGAGACACTCGGCTGGATACGCAGTATTTT	CSVERDTRLDTQYF
TRBV3-1/TRBV3-2	TRBJ2-6	NA	NA	TGTGCCAGCAGCCAAGACCCTCGGGGAGCTGGGGCCAACGTCCTGACTTTC	CASSQDPRGAGANVLTF
TRBV5-1	TRBJ2-7	TRBD1	NA	TGCGCCAGCAGCAAACTTACGACCGGGACAGAGGGCAGGGACGAGCAGTACTTC	CASSKLTTGTEGRDEQYF
TRBV29-1	TRBJ2-7	TRBD1	NA	TGCAGCGTTGAGGTTAAACAGGGGGCGCCGTTCGAGCAGTACTTC	CSVEVKQGAPFEQYF
TRBV9	TRBJ2-7	TRBD2	NA	TGTGCCAGCAGCGAGGACACTAGCGGGGGGGCCGAGCAGTACTTC	CASSEDTSGGAEQYF
TRBV5-4	TRBJ2-2	TRBD1	NA	TGTGCCAGCAGCTTGTTGGACAGGGGAGGCACCGGGGAGCTGTTTTTT	CASSLLDRGGTGELFF
TRBV6-2/TRBV6-3	TRBJ1-1	NA	NA	TGTGCCAGCAGTTCGTGGGCGTTGAACACTGAAGCTTTCTTT	CASSSWALNTEAFF
TRBV28	TRBJ2-2	NA	NA	TGTGCCAGCAGTTTGCACAGGGCGGACACCGGGGAGCTGTTTTTT	CASSLHRADTGELFF
TRBV2	TRBJ2-7	TRBD1	NA	TGTGCCAGCACCCTCCAATTTGGGACAGGGAAGGGGGAGCAGTACTTC	CASTLQFGTGKGEQYF
TRBV6-4	TRBJ2-2	NA	NA	TGTGCCAGCAGTGCCCAAACGCACACCGGGGAGCTGTTTTTT	CASSAQTHTGELFF
TRBV3-1/TRBV3-2	TRBJ2-7	TRBD2	NA	TGTGCCAGCAGCCCGGGACTAGCGGAGCCCCTCTACGAGCAGTACTTC	CASSPGLAEPLYEQYF
TRBV2	TRBJ1-5	NA	NA	TGTGCCAGCAAAGTTAGCGGGAGCAATCAGCCCCAGCATTTT	CASKVSGSNQPQHF
TRBV3-1/TRBV3-2	TRBJ2-2	TRBD2	NA	TGTGCCAGCAGTCAACAGCTAGCGGGGGCGAACACCGGGGAGCTGTTTTTT	CASSQQLAGANTGELFF
TRBV5-4	TRBJ2-1	TRBD2	NA	TGTGCCAGCAGCTGGGGACTAGCGGGGAGCTCCTACAATGAGCAGTTCTTC	CASSWGLAGSSYNEQFF
TRBV5-1	TRBJ1-2	TRBD1	NA	TGCGCCAGGGCGCCCCGAAAAGAGGACAGGGGGGTGGTTGGCTACACCTTC	CARAPRKEDRGVVGYTF
TRBV6-5	TRBJ2-3	NA	NA	TGTGCCAGCAGCAGCACAGATACGCAGTATTTT	CASSSTDTQYF
TRBV9	TRBJ2-3	TRBD2	NA	TGTGCCAGCAGCAACGGGACTAGCGGGGGCACAGATACGCAGTATTTT	CASSNGTSGGTDTQYF
TRBV5-4	TRBJ2-1	NA	NA	TGTGCCAGCAGCCGTTATTTCATCAATGAGCAGTTCTTC	CASSRYFINEQFF
TRBV28	TRBJ1-5	TRBD1	NA	TGTGCCAGCAGTCCACCACAGGGGAGCGGGCCCCAGCATTTT	CASSPPQGSGPQHF
TRBV3-1/TRBV3-2	TRBJ2-6	NA	NA	TGTGCCAGCAGCCAGACAATAGTAGGCTCTGGGGCCAACGTCCTGACTTTC	CASSQTIVGSGANVLTF
TRBV4-1	TRBJ2-3	NA	NA	TGCGCCAGCAGCCAAGAACAACGAAGCACAGATACGCAGTATTTT	CASSQEQRSTDTQYF
TRBV30	TRBJ1-1	TRBD1	NA	TGTGCCTGGAGTTCGAGGGGGCTGGTTTGGAACACTGAAGCTTTCTTT	CAWSSRGLVWNTEAFF
TRBV5-1	TRBJ2-7	TRBD1	NA	TGCGCCAGCAGCCAACCAGGGGGTTTCGGGCAGTACTTC	CASSQPGGFGQYF
TRBV19	TRBJ1-2	NA	NA	TGTGCCAGTAGTATAGGTCGGGGCGCGGTTTCTCTCGCTTCGTGGTATGGCTACACCTTC	CASSIGRGAVSLASWYGYTF
TRBV5-1	TRBJ2-3	NA	NA	TGCGCCAGCAGCTTGCCTGCGGGCGACACAGATACGCAGTATTTT	CASSLPAGDTDTQYF
TRBV28	TRBJ1-1	NA	NA	TGTGCCAGCAGTTTATACCGACAAAACACTGAAGCTTTCTTT	CASSLYRQNTEAFF
TRBV7-6	TRBJ2-1	NA	once	TGTGCCAGCAGCTTAGTGGAGGTTCGGGTCAATGAGCAGTTCTTC	CASSLVEVRVNEQFF
TRBV27	TRBJ2-6	NA	NA	TGTGCCAGCAGTTCGCCGACCACCCCAGGGGCCAACGTCCTGACTTTC	CASSSPTTPGANVLTF
TRBV19	TRBJ2-4	TRBD1	NA	TGTGCCAGTAGCAATACAGGGGCGGCCAAAAACATTCAGTACTTC	CASSNTGAAKNIQYF
TRBV5-1	TRBJ1-2	TRBD1	NA	TGCGCCAGCAGCGCCACAGGGGCGGTTGGCTACACCTTC	CASSATGAVGYTF
TRBV9	TRBJ2-3	NA	few	TGTGCCAGCAGCGTAGAGGGCCCTAGCACAGATACGCAGTATTTT	CASSVEGPSTDTQYF
TRBV27	TRBJ1-2	NA	NA	TGTGCCAGCAGTTTAGGACAGAGCTATGGCTACACCTTC	CASSLGQSYGYTF
TRBV27	TRBJ2-6	TRBD1	NA	TGTGCCAGCAGTCCATACAGGGGCCGACTTTCTGGGGCCAACGTCCTGACTTTC	CASSPYRGRLSGANVLTF
TRBV7-6	TRBJ2-3	NA	NA	TGTGCCAGCAGCACCAGCACAGATACGCAGTATTTT	CASSTSTDTQYF
TRBV6-2/TRBV6-3	TRBJ1-5	NA	NA	TGTGCCAGCAGTTACATGGCGGGTTACTACGAGCCCCAGCATTTT	CASSYMAGYYEPQHF
TRBV4-2	TRBJ2-5	TRBD2	NA	TGTGCCAGCAGCCAAGATGGCGGGGGGGCTTTACAAGAGACCCAGTACTTC	CASSQDGGGALQETQYF
TRBV13	TRBJ2-3	TRBD2	NA	TGTGCCAGCAGCACCCCCCGGACTAGCGGGGGGGCCGGGACAGATACGCAGTATTTT	CASSTPRTSGGAGTDTQYF